What follows are 29 T cell receptor beta chains derived from one specimen sequenced in a study of shared clonotypes between healthy human individuals. Profiled with immunoSEQ multiplex PCR; TCRdb holds only in-frame clones, not every one. This sample carries 1 million to 1.2 million clones, 77% of them seen once, and the ten largest clones take about 0.89%. The sample consisted of memory CD4+ T cells from PBMCs. Subset described: CD45RA-negative fraction. The receptors come from a man younger than 30 in good health. Some clones in this sample may be carry-over from other donors' samples.

The rearrangement links TRBV20-1 to TRBJ2-1; D unclear. Trimming removed 2 bases at V and 9 bases at J, with 8 bases between. Germline V gene lookup returns CDR1 DFQATT and CDR2 SNEGSKA (reference sequence). The CDR3 length is 11 residues. The CDR3 protein is CSARTGFEQFF. The CDR3 DNA is TGCAGTGCTAGAACCGGGTTTGAGCAGTTCTTC.

This chain connects TRBV6-5 to TRBJ1-1, with D unclear. The length of the CDR3 is 13 residues. CDR1 is MNHEY and CDR2 is SVGAGI in the germline V gene. V lost 2 bases and J 3 bases, leaving 7 bases between the germline ends. In DNA form, the CDR3 reads TGTGCCAGCAGTTACGGCGACTACACTGAAGCTTTCTTT. Its translation: CASSYGDYTEAFF.

This chain joins TRBV10-3 and TRBJ2-3; TRBD1 might be the D (6 bases). Per the germline V gene, CDR1 is ENHRY and CDR2 is SYGVKD. V was pared by 10 bases and J by 5 bases, with 19 bases between. The CDR3 loop spans 14 amino acids. The CDR3 DNA reads as TGTGCCAGGAGATACAGGGAAGCACAAGATACGCAGTATTTT. Translation gives CARRYREAQDTQYF.

The rearrangement links TRBV28 to TRBJ2-1, with 14 bases that match TRBD2. CDR1 is MDHEN and CDR2 is SYDVKM in the germline V gene. V dropped 4 bases and J dropped 4; count of bases not matched to a gene: 6. The CDR3 sequence is 17 residues long. The CDR3 reads CASSSWGLAGAYNEQFF. The DNA of the CDR3 is TGTGCCAGCAGTTCCTGGGGACTAGCGGGAGCATACAATGAGCAGTTCTTC.

The J gene is TRBJ2-2, the V gene TRBV5-1; D not resolved. From germline, CDR1 is SGHRS and CDR2 YFSETQ. V lost 1 base to trimming and J lost 3 bases, with 10 bases between them. CDR3 length: 15 amino acids. The DNA for the CDR3 is TGCGCCAGCAGCTTGCCAGCCGTGGACACCGGGGAGCTGTTTTTT. It encodes CASSLPAVDTGELFF.

The chain couples TRBV27 to TRBJ1-1; no firm D call. V was cut by 7 bases and J by 10 bases, with 13 bases left in between. The CDR3 runs to 11 residues. From germline, CDR1 is MNHEY and CDR2 SMNVEV (reference sequence). DNA of the CDR3: TGTGCCAGCAAGGCCTTAGGGAGAGCTTTCTTT. This sequence encodes CASKALGRAFF.

The chain employs TRBV13 and TRBJ1-1; TRBD1 aligns across 9 bases. Germline V CDR1 and CDR2: PRHDT, FYEKMQ (reference sequence). The CDR3 extends over 15 amino acids. Trimming removed 1 base from V and 9 bases from J; junction bases left unmatched: 9. The CDR3 DNA is TGTGCCAGCAGCTTAGACCTCCGGACAGGGGTTAAAGCTTTCTTT. Its translation: CASSLDLRTGVKAFF. Using reference TRBV13 and TRBJ1-1 for the parts outside the CDR3, the full variable domain is AAGVIQSPRHLIKEKRETATLKCYPIPRHDTVYWYQQGPGQDPQFLISFYEKMQSDKGSIPDRFSAQQFSDYHSELNMSSLELGDSALYFCASSLDLRTGVKAFFGQGTRLTVV.

This clone showed up just a few times. This chain joins TRBV5-1 and TRBJ1-2; D unresolved. The germline V and J ends were trimmed by 7 bases and 0 bases, with 10 bases remaining between them. This CDR3 has 13 amino acids. CDR1 SGHRS and CDR2 YFSETQ come from the germline V gene. CDR3 DNA sequence: TGCGCCAGCGGTGGGCCGCCTAACTATGGCTACACCTTC. As protein: CASGGPPNYGYTF. The whole variable domain, remainder taken from reference TRBV5-1 and TRBJ1-2, is KAGVTQTPRYLIKTRGQQVTLSCSPISGHRSVSWYQQTPGQGLQFLFEYFSETQRNKGNFPGRFSGRQFSNSRSEMNVSTLELGDSALYLCASGGPPNYGYTFGSGTRLTVV.

The V gene is TRBV10-3, the J gene TRBJ2-7, with D hard to call. Between the trimmed V and J ends, which lost 6 bases and 2 bases, there was a span of 11 bases. The V gene's germline CDR1 is ENHRY and CDR2 SYGVKD. This CDR3 is 13 amino acids long. This CDR3 is CAISRQSAYEQYF. CDR3 coding DNA: TGTGCCATCAGCCGACAAAGCGCCTACGAGCAGTACTTC.

In this sample, this clone turned up a few times. The rearrangement uses TRBV7-9 and TRBJ1-3; TRBD1 matches 7 bases. This CDR3 has 12 residues. CDR1 SEHNR and CDR2 FQNEAQ come from the germline V gene (reference sequence). The junction had 7 bases not matched to a gene; V was cut back by 2 bases and J by 15 bases. The CDR3 DNA follows: TGTGCCAGCAGCTTAAACGGGGCAGGGGGATATTTT. Its translation: CASSLNGAGGYF.

The V call is TRBV25-1, the J call TRBJ2-7, with D uncertain. Germline V CDR1 and CDR2: MGHDK, SYGVNS. The CDR3 totals 15 residues. V lost 7 bases and J lost 1, with 17 bases in between. CDR3 bases: TGTGCCAGCATGTCTCCCGGGCCCGGGTCCTACGAGCAGTACTTC. Amino acids: CASMSPGPGSYEQYF.

This sequence joins TRBV9 and TRBJ2-3; 12 positions match TRBD2. Trimming cost V 0 bases and J 4 bases; bases outside gene matches: 6. The V gene's germline CDR1 is SGDLS and CDR2 YYNGEE. This CDR3 comprises 17 residues. CDR3 DNA: TGTGCCAGCAGCGTAGGGGCTAGCGGGAGGGCTCCAGATACGCAGTATTTT. Residues: CASSVGASGRAPDTQYF.

This clone was counted between two and nine times. The rearrangement joins TRBV28 to TRBJ1-5; 8 bases line up with TRBD1. V lost 5 bases to trimming and J lost 1 base; unmatched junction nucleotides: 10. Germline V gene sequence: CDR1 MDHEN, CDR2 SYDVKM. The CDR3 has 17 residues. DNA of the CDR3: TGTGCCAGCAGTATTTCCAGGGGGCGACGGAGCAATCAGCCCCAGCATTTT. Its protein product is CASSISRGRRSNQPQHF.

The chain links TRBV14 to TRBJ1-1; D possibly corresponds to TRBD1 (5 bases). The CDR3 is 13 amino acids. The V end lost 1 base, the J end lost 10 bases, and 13 bases lay between the germline ends. Germline V gene sequence: CDR1 SGHDN, CDR2 FVKESK. The CDR3 DNA is TGTGCCAGCAGCCAAGGAGGGGCCCGGAGAGCTTTCTTT. Protein: CASSQGGARRAFF.

This chain joins TRBV5-1 and TRBJ2-5; tentative D call: TRBD1 (6 bases). Trimming removed 1 base at V and 2 bases at J, with 12 bases between. There are 15 residues in the CDR3. The germline CDR1 and CDR2 sequences are SGHRS and YFSETQ. The CDR3 is CASSLQGTQQETQYF. In DNA form, the CDR3 reads TGCGCCAGCAGCTTGCAAGGGACACAGCAAGAGACCCAGTACTTC.

The V gene is TRBV6-5, the J gene TRBJ1-3; D is unclear. Trimming removed 4 bases at V and 0 bases at J, with 13 bases between. Germline V CDR1 and CDR2: MNHEY, SVGAGI. The CDR3 length is 16 residues. The CDR3 loop reads CASSSRAAGSGNTIYF. The CDR3 DNA sequence: TGTGCCAGCAGTTCGAGGGCGGCAGGCTCTGGAAACACCATATATTTT.

This clone was observed once. V usage is TRBV5-1 and J usage is TRBJ2-1; 9 bases match TRBD1. The V gene's germline CDR1 is SGHRS and CDR2 YFSETQ. J gave up 5 bases and V 4 bases, and 4 bases lay outside the gene matches. The length of the CDR3 is 14 residues. The CDR3 nucleotides read TGCGCCAGCAGCCGCAGACAGGGGGACAATGAGCAGTTCTTC. It specifies CASSRRQGDNEQFF.

The chain links TRBV6-5 to TRBJ2-2; TRBD1 aligns across 9 bases. The CDR3 is made up of 15 amino acids. In germline, CDR1 is MNHEY, CDR2 SVGAGI. Trimming cost V 5 bases and J 5 bases; bases outside gene matches: 6. CDR3 amino acids: CASSPRDRDTGELFF. The CDR3 DNA reads as TGTGCCAGCAGTCCCCGGGACAGGGATACCGGGGAGCTGTTTTTT.

CDR3 in amino acids: CASSLSSGRVEGELFF. CDR3 sequence (DNA): TGTGCCAGCAGCTTATCGAGCGGGAGGGTCGAGGGGGAGCTGTTTTTT. V usage is TRBV11-2 and J usage is TRBJ2-2; 10 nucleotides match TRBD2. This CDR3 is built from 16 residues. In germline, CDR1 is SGHAT, CDR2 FQNNGV. The V gene end was trimmed by 2 bases and the J gene end by 8 bases; junction bases not matched to a gene: 8.

V and J are TRBV10-3 and TRBJ2-7; 9 bases are shared with TRBD1. Germline V CDR1 and CDR2: ENHRY, SYGVKD. The junction had 6 bases not matched to a gene; V was cut back by 5 bases and J by 1 base. This CDR3 is 15 amino acids long. CDR3: CAISRQGDTSYEQYF. CDR3 DNA sequence: TGTGCCATCAGTAGACAGGGGGACACTTCCTACGAGCAGTACTTC.

Details on this clone: The sample carries other DNA sequences with the same CDR3. The J gene is TRBJ2-7, the V gene TRBV5-1; 9 nucleotides align to TRBD1. The CDR3 totals 14 residues. Germline V CDR1 and CDR2: SGHRS, YFSETQ. Trimming took 4 bases from V and 1 from J; bases not matched to a gene: 3. The CDR3 loop is CASSEGQGSYEQYF. The CDR3 DNA reads as TGCGCCAGCAGCGAGGGACAGGGTTCCTACGAGCAGTACTTC. The full variable domain, with the rest looked up from reference TRBV5-1 and TRBJ2-7, is KAGVTQTPRYLIKTRGQQVTLSCSPISGHRSVSWYQQTPGQGLQFLFEYFSETQRNKGNFPGRFSGRQFSNSRSEMNVSTLELGDSALYLCASSEGQGSYEQYFGPGTRLTVT.

This chain uses TRBV28 with TRBJ1-2; TRBD1 might be the D (6 bases). The V and J ends lost 6 bases and 4 bases respectively, with 9 bases between them. CDR1 is MDHEN, CDR2 SYDVKM, per germline. This CDR3 contains 12 residues. In DNA form, the CDR3 reads TGTGCCAGCAGAGCAGGGGTCTATGGCTACACCTTC. It specifies CASRAGVYGYTF.

The sample holds many counts of this clone. This chain connects TRBV11-2 to TRBJ1-1; D might be TRBD1 (5 bases). The CDR3 is made up of 15 amino acids. Germline V gene lookup returns CDR1 SGHAT and CDR2 FQNNGV. V lost 5 bases and J lost 0, with 13 bases in between. DNA of the CDR3: TGTGCCAGCAGCGACAGACAGACCTTGAACACTGAAGCTTTCTTT. It codes for CASSDRQTLNTEAFF.

The chain uses TRBV5-1 and TRBJ2-7; possible D gene TRBD2, 5 bases. The length of the CDR3 is 12 residues. Per the germline V gene, CDR1 is SGHRS and CDR2 is YFSETQ. Trimming shortened V by 3 bases and J by 6 bases, and 10 bases separated the two germline ends. Here the CDR3 reads CASSYGGTEQYF. For the CDR3, the DNA is TGCGCCAGCAGCTACGGAGGCACCGAGCAGTACTTC.

The J gene is TRBJ1-5, the V gene TRBV7-9; D may be TRBD1 (5 bases). Germline V gene sequence: CDR1 SEHNR, CDR2 FQNEAQ (reference sequence). V lost 3 bases and J 7 bases, leaving 13 bases between the germline ends. The CDR3 has 14 amino acids. CDR3: CASSLEGLAQPQHF. The DNA of the CDR3 is TGTGCCAGCAGCTTGGAGGGGTTGGCACAGCCCCAGCATTTT.

The V and J genes are TRBV19 and TRBJ2-7; TRBD2 agrees at 7 bases. Losses at the gene ends were 4 bases for V and 7 bases for J; bases not matched to a gene: 13. The CDR3 sequence is 15 residues long. Germline CDR1 LNHDA, CDR2 SQIVND (reference sequence). The CDR3 DNA sequence: TGTGCCAGTAGTAGGGGTAGCGGGCCGTTTTGGGAGCAGTACTTC. Translation gives CASSRGSGPFWEQYF.

In this sample, this clone turned up a few times. This chain joins TRBV5-6 and TRBJ1-1, with 8 nucleotides matching TRBD1. Germline CDR1 SGHDT, CDR2 YYEEEE. V lost 1 base and J lost 0; bases outside the gene matches: 2. The CDR3 runs 15 residues. The chain's CDR3 is CASSLMGQVNTEAFF. DNA for the CDR3: TGTGCCAGCAGCTTGATGGGACAGGTGAACACTGAAGCTTTCTTT.

The chain combines TRBV27 with TRBJ1-5, with 7 bases identical to TRBD1. V lost 8 bases, J lost 0 bases, and 7 bases stayed unmatched. Germline V lookup: CDR1 MNHEY, CDR2 SMNVEV (reference sequence). The CDR3 sequence is 15 residues long. The CDR3 loop reads CASRRGDSSNQPQHF. The CDR3 coding sequence is TGTGCCAGCCGACGGGGGGACAGTAGCAATCAGCCCCAGCATTTT.

J is TRBJ1-4 and V is TRBV5-4; no clear D gene. The germline V gene has CDR1 SGHNT and CDR2 YYREEE (reference sequence). The CDR3 contains 16 residues. Between the trimmed V and J ends, which lost 5 bases and 3 bases, there was a span of 17 bases. In DNA, the CDR3 is TGTGCCAGCAGTCATTCGGGATCTGCAGCTAATGAAAAACTGTTTTTT. It is translated as CASSHSGSAANEKLFF.